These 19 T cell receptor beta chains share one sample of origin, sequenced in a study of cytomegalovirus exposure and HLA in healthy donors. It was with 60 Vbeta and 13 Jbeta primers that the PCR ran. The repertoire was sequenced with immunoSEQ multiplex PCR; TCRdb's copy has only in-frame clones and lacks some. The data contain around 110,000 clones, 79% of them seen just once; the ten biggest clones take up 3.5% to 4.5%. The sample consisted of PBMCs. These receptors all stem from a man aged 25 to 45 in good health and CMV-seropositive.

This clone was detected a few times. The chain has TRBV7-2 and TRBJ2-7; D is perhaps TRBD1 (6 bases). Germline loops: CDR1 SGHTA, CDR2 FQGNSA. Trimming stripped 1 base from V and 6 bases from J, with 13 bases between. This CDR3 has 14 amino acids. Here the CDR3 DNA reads TGTGCCAGCAGCTTAGAGCAGGGGTTGAGCGAGCAGTACTTC. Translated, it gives CASSLEQGLSEQYF. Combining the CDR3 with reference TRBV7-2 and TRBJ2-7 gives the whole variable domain GAGVSQSPSNKVTEKGKDVELRCDPISGHTALYWYRQSLGQGLEFLIYFQGNSAPDKSGLPSDRFSAERTGGSVSTLTIQRTQQEDSAVYLCASSLEQGLSEQYFGPGTRLTVT.

In DNA, the CDR3 is TGTGCCAGCAGCTTACTACAGGGATTCACCGGGGAGCTGTTTTTT. Encoded protein: CASSLLQGFTGELFF. The V and J genes are TRBV7-9 and TRBJ2-2; D possibly corresponds to TRBD1 (6 bases). V was shortened by 2 bases and J by 4 bases, with 11 bases between the two germline ends. Germline CDR1 reads SEHNR; CDR2 reads FQNEAQ (reference sequence). The CDR3 contains 15 residues.

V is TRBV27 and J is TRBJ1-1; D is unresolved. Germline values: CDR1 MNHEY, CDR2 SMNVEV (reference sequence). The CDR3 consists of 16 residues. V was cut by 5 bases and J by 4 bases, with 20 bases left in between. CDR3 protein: CASSRLGSRGTTEAFF. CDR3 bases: TGTGCCAGCAGTCGATTAGGGAGTCGTGGTACCACTGAAGCTTTCTTT.

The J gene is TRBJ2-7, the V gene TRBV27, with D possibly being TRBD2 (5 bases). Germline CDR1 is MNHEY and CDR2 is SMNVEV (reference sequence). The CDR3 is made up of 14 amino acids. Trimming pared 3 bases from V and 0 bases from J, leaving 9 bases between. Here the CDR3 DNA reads TGTGCCAGCAGTTTCCGGGAATTCTCCTACGAGCAGTACTTC. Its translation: CASSFREFSYEQYF.

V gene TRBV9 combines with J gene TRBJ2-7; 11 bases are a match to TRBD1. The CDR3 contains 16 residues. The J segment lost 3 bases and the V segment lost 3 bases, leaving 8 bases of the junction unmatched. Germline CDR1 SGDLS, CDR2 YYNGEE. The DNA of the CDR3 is TGTGCCAGCAGCGCCCGACCCGGGACAGGGGGCTACGAGCAGTACTTC. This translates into CASSARPGTGGYEQYF. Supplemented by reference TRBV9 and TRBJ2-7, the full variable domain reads DSGVTQTPKHLITATGQRVTLRCSPRSGDLSVYWYQQSLDQGLQFLIQYYNGEERAKGNILERFSAQQFPDLHSELNLSSLELGDSALYFCASSARPGTGGYEQYFGPGTRLTVT.

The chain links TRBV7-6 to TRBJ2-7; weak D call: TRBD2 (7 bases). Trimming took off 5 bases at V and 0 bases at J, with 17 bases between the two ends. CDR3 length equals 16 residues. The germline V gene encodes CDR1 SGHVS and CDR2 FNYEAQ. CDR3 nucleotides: TGTGCCAGCAGCAGGGGGGGGGACTTTCGCTCCTACGAGCAGTACTTC. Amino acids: CASSRGGDFRSYEQYF.

The CDR3, as DNA: TGTGCCAGCAGTGTAGACTATAGCAATCAGCCCCAGCATTTT. This sequence encodes CASSVDYSNQPQHF. This chain connects TRBV6-1 to TRBJ1-5, with no clear D. This CDR3 region has 14 residues. Trimming removed 4 bases from V and 0 bases from J, with 7 bases in between. The germline CDR1 and CDR2 sequences are MNHNS and SASEGT.

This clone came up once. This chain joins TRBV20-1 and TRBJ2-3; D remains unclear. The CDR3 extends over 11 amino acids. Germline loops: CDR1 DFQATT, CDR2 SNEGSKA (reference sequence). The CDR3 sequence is CSTPGGDTQYF. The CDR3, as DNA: TGCAGCACCCCGGGTGGAGATACGCAGTATTTT.

In nucleotides, the CDR3 is TGTGCCAGCAGCTTAGATCAGGGAGATACGCAGTATTTT. Its translation: CASSLDQGDTQYF. V gene TRBV11-2 combines with J gene TRBJ2-3, with a weak D call TRBD1 (5 bases). The CDR3 sequence is 13 residues long. CDR1 is SGHAT, CDR2 FQNNGV, per germline. Trimming shortened V by 0 bases and J by 5 bases, and 6 bases separated the two germline ends.

CDR3 in amino acids: CASSLKGTGTVGAFF. In DNA, the CDR3 is TGTGCCAGCAGTTTAAAGGGGACAGGGACGGTTGGGGCTTTCTTT. The chain has TRBV27 and TRBJ1-1, with TRBD1 matching 9 bases. V was clipped by 2 bases and J by 11 bases; unmatched bases: 12. Germline V gene sequence: CDR1 MNHEY, CDR2 SMNVEV (reference sequence). The CDR3 sequence is 15 residues long.

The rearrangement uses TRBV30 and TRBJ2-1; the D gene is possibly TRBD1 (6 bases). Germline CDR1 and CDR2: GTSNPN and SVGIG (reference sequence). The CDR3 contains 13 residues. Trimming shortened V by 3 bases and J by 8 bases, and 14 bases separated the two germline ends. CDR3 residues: CAWRPTGFHEQFF. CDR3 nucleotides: TGTGCCTGGAGGCCGACAGGTTTCCATGAGCAGTTCTTC.

The CDR3 reads CASSPQQGGHEQYF. In nucleotides, the CDR3 is TGTGCCAGCTCGCCCCAACAGGGGGGTCACGAGCAGTACTTC. The V call is TRBV18, the J call TRBJ2-7, with TRBD1 identical over 8 bases. This CDR3 contains 14 residues. Germline V gives CDR1 KGHSH, CDR2 LQKENI. V shed 6 bases, J shed 5 bases, and the junction held 9 bases outside the gene matches.

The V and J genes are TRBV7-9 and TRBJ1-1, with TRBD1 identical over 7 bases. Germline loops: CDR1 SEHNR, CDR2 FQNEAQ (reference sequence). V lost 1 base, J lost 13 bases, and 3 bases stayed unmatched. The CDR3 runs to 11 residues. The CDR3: CASSLGQGGFF. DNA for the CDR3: TGTGCCAGCAGCTTAGGACAGGGTGGTTTCTTT.

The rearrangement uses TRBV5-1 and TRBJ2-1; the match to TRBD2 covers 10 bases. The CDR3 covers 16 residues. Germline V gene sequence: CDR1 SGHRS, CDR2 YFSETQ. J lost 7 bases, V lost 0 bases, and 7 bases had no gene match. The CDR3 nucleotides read TGCGCCAGCAGCTTGGCAAGCGGGAGGGGGGCGAATGAGCAGTTCTTC. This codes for CASSLASGRGANEQFF. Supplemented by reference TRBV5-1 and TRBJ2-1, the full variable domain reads KAGVTQTPRYLIKTRGQQVTLSCSPISGHRSVSWYQQTPGQGLQFLFEYFSETQRNKGNFPGRFSGRQFSNSRSEMNVSTLELGDSALYLCASSLASGRGANEQFFGPGTRLTVL.

The CDR3 region is CATSRSNQPQHF. The CDR3 DNA reads TGTGCCACCAGCAGGTCGAATCAGCCCCAGCATTTT. The chain is built from TRBV15 and TRBJ1-5; D unresolved. CDR1 is LNHNV and CDR2 is YYDKDF in the germline V gene (reference sequence). With 3 bases removed from V and 4 bases from J, the gap between germline ends came to 4 bases. The CDR3 spans 12 residues.

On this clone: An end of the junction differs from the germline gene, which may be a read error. The CDR3 coding sequence is TGCGCCAGCAGTGAGTCTATGGACAGGGGTATCTATGGCTACGCCTTC. Its protein is CASSESMDRGIYGYAF. The chain joins TRBV10-1 to TRBJ1-2; 9 nucleotides line up with TRBD1. There are 16 residues in the CDR3. The germline gives CDR1 WNHNN, CDR2 SYGVQD (reference sequence).

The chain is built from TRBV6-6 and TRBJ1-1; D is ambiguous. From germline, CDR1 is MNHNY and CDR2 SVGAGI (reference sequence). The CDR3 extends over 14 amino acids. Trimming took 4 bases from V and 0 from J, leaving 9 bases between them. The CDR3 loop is CASSSRHLNTEAFF. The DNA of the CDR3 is TGTGCCAGCAGTTCGCGCCACCTGAACACTGAAGCTTTCTTT.

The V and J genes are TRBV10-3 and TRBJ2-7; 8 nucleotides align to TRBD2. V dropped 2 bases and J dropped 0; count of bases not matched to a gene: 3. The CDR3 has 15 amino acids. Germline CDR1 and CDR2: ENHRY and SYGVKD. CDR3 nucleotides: TGTGCCATCAGTGAGGGACTAGCCAGCTCCTACGAGCAGTACTTC. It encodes CAISEGLASSYEQYF.

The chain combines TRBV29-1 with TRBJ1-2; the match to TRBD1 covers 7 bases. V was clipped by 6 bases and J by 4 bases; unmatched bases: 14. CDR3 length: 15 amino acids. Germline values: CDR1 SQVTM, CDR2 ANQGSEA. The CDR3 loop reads CSVHGAGGSFYGYTF. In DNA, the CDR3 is TGCAGCGTCCACGGGGCAGGGGGGTCATTCTATGGCTACACCTTC.